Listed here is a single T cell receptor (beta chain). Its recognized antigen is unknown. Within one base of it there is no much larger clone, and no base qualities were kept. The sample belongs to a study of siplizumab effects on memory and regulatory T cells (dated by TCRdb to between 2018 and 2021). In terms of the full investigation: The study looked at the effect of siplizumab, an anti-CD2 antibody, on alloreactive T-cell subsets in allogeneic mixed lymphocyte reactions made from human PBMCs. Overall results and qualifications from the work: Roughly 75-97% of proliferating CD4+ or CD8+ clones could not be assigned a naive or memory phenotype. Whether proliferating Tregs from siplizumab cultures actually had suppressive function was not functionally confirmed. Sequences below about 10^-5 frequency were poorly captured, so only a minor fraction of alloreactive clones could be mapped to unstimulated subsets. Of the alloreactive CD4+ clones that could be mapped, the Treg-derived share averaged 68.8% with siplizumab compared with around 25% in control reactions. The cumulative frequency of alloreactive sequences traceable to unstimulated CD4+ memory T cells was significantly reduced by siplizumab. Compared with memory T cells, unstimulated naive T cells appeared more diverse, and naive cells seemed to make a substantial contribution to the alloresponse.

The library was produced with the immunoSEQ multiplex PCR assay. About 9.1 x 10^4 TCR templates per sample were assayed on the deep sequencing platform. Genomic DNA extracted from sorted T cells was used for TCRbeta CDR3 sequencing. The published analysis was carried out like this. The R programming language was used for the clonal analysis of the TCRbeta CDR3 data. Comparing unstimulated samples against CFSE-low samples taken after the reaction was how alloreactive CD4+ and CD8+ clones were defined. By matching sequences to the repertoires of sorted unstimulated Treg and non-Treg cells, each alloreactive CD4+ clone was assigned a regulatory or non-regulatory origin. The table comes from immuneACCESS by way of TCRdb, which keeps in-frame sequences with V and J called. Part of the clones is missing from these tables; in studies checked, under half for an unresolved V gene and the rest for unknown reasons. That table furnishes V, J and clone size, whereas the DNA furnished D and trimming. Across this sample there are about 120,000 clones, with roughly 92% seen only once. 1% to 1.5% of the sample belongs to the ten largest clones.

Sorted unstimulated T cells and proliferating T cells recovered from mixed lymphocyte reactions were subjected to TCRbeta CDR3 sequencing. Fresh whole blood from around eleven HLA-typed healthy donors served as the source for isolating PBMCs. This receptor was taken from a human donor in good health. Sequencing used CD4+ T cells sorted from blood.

The DNA sequence is as follows: TGTGCCAGCATTGGTTCGTCGGCCCAGGGGCAGTTCTTC. This yields the protein CASIGSSAQGQFF. The receptor chain draws on TRBV2 and TRBJ2-1; the D gene is perhaps TRBD1, from 5 matching bases. Between the V and J ends, shortened by 7 bases and 12 bases respectively, the junction contains 19 bases. The CDR3 contains 13 residues, cysteine and phenylalanine counted. The CDR3 DNA has 39 bases and is translated from base 1. In the germline V gene, CDR1 corresponds to SNHLY and CDR2 to FYNNEI.